This T cell receptor (beta chain) was sequenced in a study of T-cell reconstitution after alpha-beta-depleted transplantation in children (dated by TCRdb to 2016 to 2017). Regarding the research as a whole: Using TCR repertoire profiling, the study quantitatively followed how T-cell immune reconstitution unfolded in children after TCRalphabeta/CD19-depleted allogeneic hematopoietic cell transplantation.

Receptors were amplified or captured by PCR. Sequencing instrument: Illumina HiSeq 2500. To normalize quantification of the TCRbeta repertoire, the TCR libraries were built with molecular barcoding that relied on unique molecular identifiers. The raw public data were reprocessed by TCRdb itself: fastp quality trimming at Q25, MiXCR clonotype calling, in-frame beta chains only. One record per CDR3 amino acid sequence lists the most common genes and DNA. Recorded for this sample are hundreds of thousands of distinct CDR3 sequences; over 15% of them occurred a single time. The ten largest make up approximately 1% of the sample. Of note for this clonotype: Its antigen remains undetermined. No clone much larger than this one lies a single base away; base qualities are absent.

From the cysteine up to the phenylalanine, the CDR3 has a length of 17 residues. Of all the DNA, just the CDR3 is kept, 51 bases in frame from base 1. A distance of 16 bases separates the germline ends of V and J, which lose 0 bases and 4 bases respectively. As encoded in the germline V gene, CDR1 is SGHRS while CDR2 is YFSETQ. Recombination connected TRBV5-1 to TRBJ2-2; no D segment can be confidently identified. The receptor was derived from a human donor who donated a stem cell graft to a child with acute myeloid leukemia. The source material was PBMCs from the stem cell graft donor, sampled from the stem cell graft. The DNA sequence follows: TGCGCCAGCAGCTTGGAAATGGTGGGCCTGAGCACCGGGGAGCTGTTTTTT. Its translation reads: CASSLEMVGLSTGELFF.